The rows below give T cell receptor beta chains drawn from one sample of a study of cytomegalovirus exposure and HLA in healthy donors. Method: immunoSEQ multiplex PCR; TCRdb's copy keeps in-frame clones and lacks some. The sample carries roughly 190,000 clones, over 70% recorded once. The specimen sequenced was PBMCs. The receptors stem from a female donor in good health and CMV-seronegative. Both conserved end residues are part of each CDR3. The D gene is left open where the match is weak. Not every row has a clone size; where given, it reads once, few, many or a size class.

>.|TRBV28|TRBJ2-2|.
TGTGCCAGCAGTTCTCAGGCGGGGGCGGACGGGGAGCTGTTTTTT
CASSSQAGADGELFF
>.|TRBV7-9|TRBJ1-1|once
TGTGCCAGCAGCTTGTTGGGACATGAAGCTTTCTTT
CASSLLGHEAFF
>.|TRBV6-5|TRBJ2-3|.
TGTGCCAGCAGTTCGGACAGCCGCACAGATACGCAGTATTTT
CASSSDSRTDTQYF
>TRBD1|TRBV28|TRBJ1-2|.
TGTGCCAGCAGGGGTGACAGGGTATATGGCTACACCTTC
CASRGDRVYGYTF
>.|TRBV7-2|TRBJ2-5|.
TGTGCCAGCAGCCGTCGTGAGACCCAGTACTTC
CASSRRETQYF
>.|TRBV4-2|TRBJ2-7|.
TGTGCCAGCAGCCAAGAGGAATGGCGGGGAAACTCCTACGAGCAGTACTTC
CASSQEEWRGNSYEQYF
>TRBD1|TRBV27|TRBJ2-5|.
TGTGCCAGCAGTTTATATCCACAAGGGACAGGCATTGAGACCCAGTACTTC
CASSLYPQGTGIETQYF
>TRBD2|TRBV6-5|TRBJ2-3|.
TGTGCCAGCAGCCAGCGGGGTAGCACAGATACGCAGTATTTT
CASSQRGSTDTQYF
>TRBD2|TRBV30|TRBJ2-1|.
TGTGCCCTGACTAGCGGGAGGTGGAATGAGCAGTTCTTC
CALTSGRWNEQFF
>.|TRBV7-3|TRBJ2-2|once
TGTGCCAGCAGCTTAACACGGGACACCGGGGAGCTGTTTTTT
CASSLTRDTGELFF
>TRBD1|TRBV6-5|TRBJ1-5|once
TGTGCCAGCAGCCACGACAGGGGAACGGTTCAGCCCCAGCATTTT
CASSHDRGTVQPQHF